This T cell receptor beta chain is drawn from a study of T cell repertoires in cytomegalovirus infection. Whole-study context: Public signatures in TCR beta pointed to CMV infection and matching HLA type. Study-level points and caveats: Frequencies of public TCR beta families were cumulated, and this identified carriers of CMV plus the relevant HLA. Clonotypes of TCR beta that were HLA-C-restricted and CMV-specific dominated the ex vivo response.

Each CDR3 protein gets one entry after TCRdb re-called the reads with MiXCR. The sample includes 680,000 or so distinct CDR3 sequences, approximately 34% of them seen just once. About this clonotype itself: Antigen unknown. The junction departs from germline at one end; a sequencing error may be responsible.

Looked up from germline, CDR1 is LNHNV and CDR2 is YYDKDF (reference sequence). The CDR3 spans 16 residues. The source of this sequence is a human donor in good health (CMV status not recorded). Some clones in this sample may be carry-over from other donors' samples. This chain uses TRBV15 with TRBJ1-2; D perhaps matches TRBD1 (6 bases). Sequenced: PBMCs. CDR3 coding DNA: TGTGCCGCCAGCAGAGATCCAGGGGCGCTGGTCTATGGCTACACCTTC. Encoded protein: CAASRDPGALVYGYTF.